The 26 T cell receptor beta chains below were found in one sample sequenced in a study of PD-1 blockade in mismatch repair-deficient tumors (dated by TCRdb to about 2017). Receptors were amplified or captured by the immunoSEQ multiplex PCR assay. TCRdb's version of the immuneACCESS table is confined to in-frame rearrangements and falls short of the full clone set. An unresolved V gene accounts for under half of the shortfall where checked; the remainder is of unknown origin. This sample lists approximately 80,000 clones; approximately 78% were detected once. The top ten constitute roughly 5.5% of the sample. The sample consisted of peripheral blood, taken 44 weeks after starting pembrolizumab. All receptors derive from an adult with mismatch repair-deficient cancer.

The chain links TRBV30 to TRBJ2-3, with D possibly matching TRBD1 (7 bases). The V gene's germline CDR1 is GTSNPN and CDR2 SVGIG (reference sequence). This CDR3 has 12 residues. V lost 8 bases, J lost 3 bases, and 12 bases lay in between. The CDR3, as DNA: TGTGCCGGAGGGGACAGAACAGATACGCAGTATTTT. It yields the protein CAGGDRTDTQYF. The variable domain in full, completed from reference TRBV30 and TRBJ2-3, reads SQTIHQWPATLVQPVGSPLSLECTVEGTSNPNLYWYRQAAGRGLQLLFYSVGIGQISSEVPQNLSASRPQDRQFILSSKKLLLSDSGFYLCAGGDRTDTQYFGPGTRLTVL.

This chain links TRBV7-9 with TRBJ2-7; 9 nucleotides match TRBD2. The trim removed 3 bases at V and 4 bases at J, leaving 4 bases unmatched. The CDR3 spans 14 residues. Germline CDR1 and CDR2: SEHNR and FQNEAQ (reference sequence). This CDR3 is CASSLGLAGYEQYF. The CDR3 DNA sequence: TGTGCCAGCAGCTTGGGGCTAGCGGGGTACGAGCAGTACTTC.

The genes are TRBV18 and TRBJ2-7, with D maybe TRBD2 (5 bases). The CDR3 is 14 amino acids. Looked up from germline, CDR1 is KGHSH and CDR2 is LQKENI. Trimming pared 1 base from V and 1 base from J, leaving 8 bases between. Here the CDR3 reads CASSPQDLSYEQYF. CDR3 coding DNA: TGTGCCAGCTCACCACAGGACTTATCCTACGAGCAGTACTTC.

This clone was counted between two and nine times. The genes are TRBV25-1 and TRBJ2-3; tentative D call: TRBD1 (5 bases). The CDR3 length is 15 residues. Germline V gene lookup returns CDR1 MGHDK and CDR2 SYGVNS. V was trimmed by 2 bases and J by 1 base, leaving 10 bases between them. The chain's CDR3 is CASSEGDRGTDTQYF. The CDR3 DNA is TGTGCCAGCAGTGAAGGCGACAGAGGCACAGATACGCAGTATTTT.

V usage is TRBV6-5 and J usage is TRBJ2-7; D gene unclear. Germline V gene data show CDR1 as MNHEY and CDR2 as SVGAGI. V lost 6 bases and J 3 bases, leaving 9 bases between the germline ends. CDR3 size: 12 residues. The CDR3 sequence is CASSRDGYEQYF. In DNA form, the CDR3 reads TGTGCCAGCAGCCGTGACGGCTACGAGCAGTACTTC.

The rearrangement links TRBV6-1 to TRBJ2-6; possibly TRBD1 for D (6 bases). Germline values: CDR1 MNHNS, CDR2 SASEGT. Trimming shortened V by 6 bases and J by 0 bases, and 9 bases separated the two germline ends. The CDR3 has 15 amino acids. The CDR3 spells CASRTGFSGANVLTF. The CDR3 nucleotides are TGTGCCAGCAGAACAGGGTTCTCTGGGGCCAACGTCCTGACTTTC.

This clone was observed a few times. This chain connects TRBV5-8 to TRBJ1-1; D is undetermined. The germline CDR1 and CDR2 sequences are SGHTS and YDEGEE. The CDR3 totals 13 residues. V was cut by 2 bases and J by 5 bases, with 10 bases left in between. CDR3 DNA sequence: TGTGCCAGCAGCTTCGAGGGATGGACTGAAGCTTTCTTT. Protein: CASSFEGWTEAFF. The full variable domain, with the rest looked up from reference TRBV5-8 and TRBJ1-1, is EAGVTQSPTHLIKTRGQQATLRCSPISGHTSVYWYQQALGLGLQFLLWYDEGEERNRGNFPPRFSGRQFPNYSSELNVNALELEDSALYLCASSFEGWTEAFFGQGTRLTVV.

V gene TRBV4-1 combines with J gene TRBJ2-5, with TRBD2 identical over 8 bases. J gave up 0 bases and V 1 base, and 4 bases lay outside the gene matches. This CDR3 spans 16 amino acids. The germline CDR1 and CDR2 sequences are MGHRA and YSYEKL. Here the CDR3 DNA reads TGCGCCAGCAGCCAAGGGTCTAGCGGGTACCAAGAGACCCAGTACTTC. Its translation is CASSQGSSGYQETQYF.

The sample holds one count of this clone. The chain employs TRBV15 and TRBJ1-1, with a possible D match to TRBD1 (6 bases). V was pared by 1 base and J by 1 base, with 22 bases between. This CDR3 has 19 residues. Germline values: CDR1 LNHNV, CDR2 YYDKDF (reference sequence). CDR3 coding DNA: TGTGCCACCAGCAGAGGTGCCCTCCGGGGGGGGGCCAAGAACACTGAAGCTTTCTTT. Protein product: CATSRGALRGGAKNTEAFF.

The rearrangement uses TRBV19 and TRBJ1-1; TRBD1 might be the D (6 bases). With 0 bases removed from V and 1 base from J, the gap between germline ends came to 12 bases. Per the germline V gene, CDR1 is LNHDA and CDR2 is SQIVND (reference sequence). The CDR3 covers 16 residues. The DNA of the CDR3 is TGTGCCAGTAGTATAGATGGCGGCAGGGGGAACACTGAAGCTTTCTTT. As protein: CASSIDGGRGNTEAFF.

The chain combines TRBV5-1 with TRBJ1-4; 10 bases match TRBD1. The CDR3 is 15 amino acids. Germline CDR1 is SGHRS and CDR2 is YFSETQ. V gave up 4 bases and J gave up 8 bases; unmatched junction bases: 8. CDR3: CASSITGTGDEKLFF. The CDR3 region has the DNA TGCGCCAGCAGCATTACCGGGACAGGGGACGAAAAACTGTTTTTT.

This clone was seen ten or more times. The chain couples TRBV19 to TRBJ1-2; TRBD1 is a possible D gene (5 bases). The germline gives CDR1 LNHDA, CDR2 SQIVND (reference sequence). The CDR3 consists of 14 residues. Trimming cost V 5 bases and J 7 bases, with 17 bases left between them. In DNA, the CDR3 is TGTGCCAGTAGTGAGAGAGACAGTCTTTCTGGCTACACCTTC. Translation gives CASSERDSLSGYTF.

The chain links TRBV7-3 to TRBJ2-7, with 8 bases matching TRBD1. There are 13 residues in the CDR3. J was trimmed by 6 bases and V by 2 bases; bases with no gene match: 3. Per germline, CDR1 SGHTA and CDR2 FQGTGA. For the CDR3, the DNA is TGTGCCAGCAGCTTAGGACAGGGTGGCGAGCAGTACTTC. It translates to CASSLGQGGEQYF.

The chain has TRBV27 and TRBJ1-1; the D is unclear. The CDR3 spans 13 residues. The V end was cut by 6 bases, the J end by 1 base, with 9 bases between. Per the germline V gene, CDR1 is MNHEY and CDR2 is SMNVEV (reference sequence). The CDR3 nucleotides read TGTGCCAGCAGGACCGTCAAGAACACTGAAGCTTTCTTT. Its translation: CASRTVKNTEAFF.

The chain recombines TRBV2 with TRBJ1-2; 7 bases align to TRBD1. The CDR3 spans 14 residues. Germline-derived CDR1 and CDR2 are SNHLY and FYNNEI. After removal of 6 bases from V and 6 bases from J, the junction contained 10 bases not matched to a gene. In DNA form, the CDR3 reads TGTGCCAGCAGACTACAGGGGATAGTTAATGGCTACACCTTC. Protein sequence: CASRLQGIVNGYTF.

The V gene is TRBV27, the J gene TRBJ2-7; 10 nucleotides line up with TRBD1. The CDR3 is made up of 15 amino acids. The germline V gene has CDR1 MNHEY and CDR2 SMNVEV (reference sequence). Trimming took 6 bases from V and 7 from J; bases not matched to a gene: 12. CDR3 protein: CASSTTGTGVLEQYF. The CDR3, as DNA: TGTGCCAGCAGCACTACCGGGACAGGGGTTTTGGAGCAGTACTTC.

This chain uses TRBV6-1 with TRBJ2-3, with TRBD2 identical over 9 bases. This CDR3 spans 15 amino acids. The germline CDR1 and CDR2 sequences are MNHNS and SASEGT. After removal of 1 base from V and 6 bases from J, the junction contained 5 bases not matched to a gene. In DNA, the CDR3 is TGTGCCAGCAGTGAAGGCGGGAGGGGGGGCGATACGCAGTATTTT. Amino acid sequence: CASSEGGRGGDTQYF.

This chain connects TRBV6-6 to TRBJ1-3; the D gene is possibly TRBD1 (5 bases). The V end lost 4 bases, the J end lost 4 bases, and 11 bases lay between the germline ends. Looked up from germline, CDR1 is MNHNY and CDR2 is SVGAGI (reference sequence). There are 14 residues in the CDR3. CDR3 bases: TGTGCCAGCAGTTCCGGGGCGGCGGGAAACACCATATATTTT. As protein: CASSSGAAGNTIYF.

The chain combines TRBV19 with TRBJ2-1; TRBD2 agrees at 7 bases. This CDR3 contains 14 residues. The junction had 6 bases not matched to a gene; V was cut back by 6 bases and J by 4 bases. CDR1 is LNHDA, CDR2 SQIVND, per germline (reference sequence). CDR3 region: CASRSSGNYNEQFF. The CDR3 coding sequence is TGTGCCAGTAGGTCTAGCGGTAATTACAATGAGCAGTTCTTC.

J is TRBJ2-5 and V is TRBV5-4; 13 nucleotides align to TRBD2. The CDR3 has 16 residues. Per germline, CDR1 SGHNT and CDR2 YYREEE (reference sequence). The trim removed 3 bases at V and 2 bases at J, leaving 4 bases unmatched. CDR3 coding DNA: TGTGCCAGCAGCTCCGGACTAGCGGGAGCTCAAGAGACCCAGTACTTC. Its translation is CASSSGLAGAQETQYF.

The chain joins TRBV10-3 to TRBJ1-5; perhaps TRBD1 as D (6 bases). Germline values: CDR1 ENHRY, CDR2 SYGVKD. The CDR3 loop spans 15 amino acids. Trimming left V 2 bases short and J 4 bases short, with 12 bases between. CDR3 bases: TGTGCCATCAGTGAGCAGGGGACCTTTAATCAGCCCCAGCATTTT. This sequence encodes CAISEQGTFNQPQHF.

The chain uses TRBV4-1 and TRBJ2-1; TRBD2 matches at 13 bases. CDR3 length: 17 residues. With V trimmed by 4 bases and J by 7 bases, 10 bases remained unmatched. In germline, CDR1 is MGHRA, CDR2 YSYEKL. The CDR3 loop is CASSRLAGTSGINEQFF. The CDR3 DNA reads as TGCGCCAGCAGCCGATTGGCCGGGACTAGCGGGATAAATGAGCAGTTCTTC.

This clone has a single count. The chain couples TRBV29-1 to TRBJ1-1, with unresolved D. V shed 3 bases and J shed 6 bases, with 14 bases lying between them. CDR3 length: 13 amino acids. Germline values: CDR1 SQVTM, CDR2 ANQGSEA. The CDR3 region is CSVEWAVRAEAFF. DNA for the CDR3: TGCAGCGTTGAGTGGGCCGTTCGGGCTGAAGCTTTCTTT.

In its sample, this clone was seen a few times. The gene calls are TRBV27 and TRBJ2-1, with 8 positions matching TRBD2. V lost 7 bases and J lost 7; bases outside the gene matches: 15. Germline CDR1 reads MNHEY; CDR2 reads SMNVEV (reference sequence). This CDR3 region has 16 residues. The CDR3 DNA follows: TGTGCCAGCACGCGTTTGGCGGGAGGCATTAATAATGAGCAGTTCTTC. Translation gives CASTRLAGGINNEQFF.

This chain links TRBV2 with TRBJ2-2, with 9 bases that match TRBD1. The germline V gene encodes CDR1 SNHLY and CDR2 FYNNEI. Germline trimming cut 5 bases from V and 6 bases from J; bases unmatched to any gene: 7. This CDR3 region has 15 residues. This CDR3 reads CASSTGTGRSGELFF. In DNA form, the CDR3 reads TGTGCCAGCAGTACCGGGACAGGGAGGTCCGGGGAGCTGTTTTTT.

The gene calls are TRBV6-1 and TRBJ2-3, with D possibly TRBD2 on 5 matching bases. Between the trimmed V and J ends, which lost 4 bases and 2 bases, there was a span of 13 bases. The CDR3 extends over 15 amino acids. Germline CDR1 and CDR2: MNHNS and SASEGT. The CDR3 nucleotides are TGTGCCAGCAGTGTGAGGCGGGCCTACACAGATACGCAGTATTTT. It translates to CASSVRRAYTDTQYF.